A single TCR beta chain is shown here with its context. This CDR3 spans 12 amino acids. The V gene lost 6 bases and the J gene lost 5 bases, with 10 bases spanning the gap. The germline gives CDR1 MNHEY, CDR2 SVGAGI. The data are from a study of blood T cell repertoires in COVID-19. Across the whole study: Sample material is recorded as cDNA or gDNA derived from T cells, B-cell-depleted T cells, or PBMCs.

Clones were sequenced by immunoSEQ multiplex PCR, and TCRdb holds only the in-frame ones, with some missing. The sample shows 150,000 to 200,000 clones, around 90% of them seen only once. The J gene is TRBJ2-5, the V gene TRBV6-5; tentative D call: TRBD1 (5 bases). The sequenced sample was peripheral blood. The sequence was collected from a human donor in a cohort sampled during active COVID-19. In DNA form, the CDR3 reads TGTGCCAGCAGGACAGTCTCGGAGACCCAGTACTTC. As protein: CASRTVSETQYF.